The clone carrying this T cell receptor beta chain was observed a handful of times. The CDR3 extends over 15 amino acids. The V end was cut by 8 bases, the J end by 2 bases, with 16 bases between. Germline V gene sequence: CDR1 SNHLY, CDR2 FYNNEI. Assay used: immunoSEQ multiplex PCR; TCRdb lists only in-frame clones, some missing. The data contain some 670,000 clones, around 90% of them singletons. These data belong to a study of blood T cell repertoires in COVID-19. This clonotype was sampled from a woman between 18 and 30 years old with acute or convalescent COVID-19. The chain combines TRBV2 with TRBJ1-5; possibly TRBD1 for D (6 bases). Sequencing used peripheral blood. In DNA, the CDR3 is TGTGCCAGCGGAAAACAGGGTCTTGGCAATCAGCCCCAGCATTTT. It specifies CASGKQGLGNQPQHF.